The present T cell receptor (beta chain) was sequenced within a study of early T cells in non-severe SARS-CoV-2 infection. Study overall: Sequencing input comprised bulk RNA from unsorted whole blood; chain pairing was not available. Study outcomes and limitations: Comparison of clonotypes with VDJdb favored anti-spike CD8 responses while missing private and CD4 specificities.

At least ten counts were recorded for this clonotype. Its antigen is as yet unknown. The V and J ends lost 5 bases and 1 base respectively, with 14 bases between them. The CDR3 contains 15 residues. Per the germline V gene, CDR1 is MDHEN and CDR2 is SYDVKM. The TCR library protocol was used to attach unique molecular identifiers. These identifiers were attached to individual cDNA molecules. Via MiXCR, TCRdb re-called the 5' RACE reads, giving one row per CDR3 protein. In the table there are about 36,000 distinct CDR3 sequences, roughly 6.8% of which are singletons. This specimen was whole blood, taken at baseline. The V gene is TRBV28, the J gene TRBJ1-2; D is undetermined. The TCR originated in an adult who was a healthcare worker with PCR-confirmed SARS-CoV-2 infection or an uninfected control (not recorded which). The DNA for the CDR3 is TGTGCCAGCAGTCGTATTGGGCAGCTTAACTATGGCTACACCTTC. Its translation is CASSRIGQLNYGYTF.